This T cell receptor beta chain emerged from a study of cytomegalovirus exposure and HLA in healthy donors. J gave up 0 bases and V 4 bases, and 3 bases lay outside the gene matches. The V gene's germline CDR1 is SGHTA and CDR2 FQGNSA. CDR3 size: 15 residues. Primers included in the PCR were 60 Vbeta and 13 Jbeta primers. Repertoires were generated with immunoSEQ multiplex PCR, while TCRdb's copy carries only in-frame clones and drops some. The data contain over 45,000 clones, approximately 80% of them seen just once; the ten biggest clones take up more than 1.4%. This TCR was recovered from a female donor in good health and CMV-seronegative. This chain connects TRBV7-2 to TRBJ1-5; 7 nucleotides agree with TRBD1. The sequencing input was PBMCs. The CDR3: CASSSDRNSNQPQHF. In DNA form, the CDR3 reads TGTGCCAGCAGCTCGGACAGGAATAGCAATCAGCCCCAGCATTTT.